This entry lists 28 T cell receptor beta chains sequenced from one sample in a study of beta chain features in type 1 diabetes. Whole-study results and caveats: When Type 1 diabetes patients were examined, their TCRB CDR3s proved moderately but significantly shorter in all four CD4+ subsets.

All of the isolated RNA was reverse transcribed, so expressed TCRB transcripts were sequenced. Here immunoSEQ multiplex PCR was the method, and the copy in TCRdb shows in-frame clones only, minus some. The table shows 300,000 to 350,000 clones, with around 8.5% occurring only once. These receptors' antigens are unknown. Sequenced sample: central memory CD4+ T cells from blood. The receptor set was obtained from a man aged 30-40 years with type 1 diabetes.

This clone was seen more than once but under ten times. The genes are TRBV30 and TRBJ2-5, with unresolved D. The CDR3 length is 13 residues. Germline V gene sequence: CDR1 GTSNPN, CDR2 SVGIG (reference sequence). V shed 5 bases and J shed 4 bases, with 14 bases lying between them. The DNA for the CDR3 is TGTGCCTGGGTGCCTTGGGGTGGAGAGACCCAGTACTTC. Translated, it gives CAWVPWGGETQYF.

The chain recombines TRBV18 with TRBJ1-5; D is unresolved. V was shortened by 1 base and J by 3 bases, with 10 bases between the two germline ends. Germline CDR1 is KGHSH and CDR2 is LQKENI. This CDR3 spans 15 amino acids. The CDR3 is CASSPRWDLNQPQHF. The CDR3 nucleotides are TGTGCCAGCTCACCACGGTGGGATCTCAATCAGCCCCAGCATTTT.

The CDR3 nucleotides are TGCGCCAGCAGCTTGTTTTCAGAAAACACTGAAGCTTTCTTT. It translates to CASSLFSENTEAFF. The gene calls are TRBV5-1 and TRBJ1-1; D is ambiguous. CDR3 size: 14 residues. V shed 1 base and J shed 2 bases, with 9 bases lying between them. Germline V CDR1 and CDR2: SGHRS, YFSETQ.

The genes are TRBV5-6 and TRBJ1-1; D gene ambiguous. Germline V lookup: CDR1 SGHDT, CDR2 YYEEEE. The CDR3 extends over 14 amino acids. With 1 base removed from V and 4 bases from J, the gap between germline ends came to 11 bases. CDR3 protein: CASSLPERSTEAFF. The CDR3 coding sequence is TGTGCCAGCAGCTTGCCCGAGAGGTCCACTGAAGCTTTCTTT.

In its sample, this clone was seen a few times. The chain is built from TRBV20-1 and TRBJ1-1, with D possibly matching TRBD1 (5 bases). Germline V gene lookup returns CDR1 DFQATT and CDR2 SNEGSKA (reference sequence). The CDR3 has 11 amino acids. V lost 5 bases and J 1 base, leaving 5 bases between the germline ends. The CDR3 DNA is TGCAGTGCTGGACAGAACACTGAAGCTTTCTTT. Translating gives CSAGQNTEAFF.

This clone has more than one count but fewer than ten. J is TRBJ1-1 and V is TRBV19; D might be TRBD1 (5 bases). The V gene lost 8 bases and the J gene lost 4 bases, with 14 bases spanning the gap. This CDR3 comprises 13 residues. Looked up from germline, CDR1 is LNHDA and CDR2 is SQIVND (reference sequence). The CDR3 DNA sequence: TGTGCCAGTGTCGCGGGGAGGGGCACTGAAGCTTTCTTT. Its translation: CASVAGRGTEAFF.

The rearrangement links TRBV30 to TRBJ1-4, with 9 nucleotides matching TRBD1. The V segment lost 5 bases and the J segment 5 bases; nucleotides outside the gene matches: 9. Per the germline V gene, CDR1 is GTSNPN and CDR2 is SVGIG (reference sequence). This CDR3 has 15 amino acids. The CDR3 spells CAWGKGGTGNEKLFF. DNA of the CDR3: TGTGCCTGGGGTAAAGGGGGGACAGGGAATGAAAAACTGTTTTTT.

This chain uses TRBV6-1 with TRBJ1-5; 7 bases fit TRBD1. V shed 6 bases and J 7 bases; nucleotides not matched to a gene: 9. CDR1 is MNHNS, CDR2 SASEGT, per germline. CDR3 length: 14 amino acids. DNA of the CDR3: TGTGCCAGCAGCCGACAGGGTACGGAGCAGCCCCAGCATTTT. This encodes CASSRQGTEQPQHF.

The chain combines TRBV7-9 with TRBJ1-5, with D possibly matching TRBD1 (6 bases). The CDR3 runs 14 residues. The V gene lost 5 bases and the J gene lost 2 bases, with 10 bases spanning the gap. Germline V gene lookup returns CDR1 SEHNR and CDR2 FQNEAQ (reference sequence). CDR3 sequence reads: CASSPNRGNQPQHF. In nucleotides, the CDR3 is TGTGCCAGCAGCCCTAACAGGGGCAATCAGCCCCAGCATTTT.

This clone was detected only a few times. This sequence joins TRBV5-1 and TRBJ1-1; D is undetermined. CDR3 length equals 13 residues. Germline lookup yields CDR1 SGHRS and CDR2 YFSETQ. Trimming cost V 1 base and J 3 bases, with 7 bases left between them. CDR3 sequence reads: CASSLSGDTEAFF. In nucleotides, the CDR3 is TGCGCCAGCAGCTTGTCAGGCGACACTGAAGCTTTCTTT. The whole variable domain, remainder taken from reference TRBV5-1 and TRBJ1-1, is KAGVTQTPRYLIKTRGQQVTLSCSPISGHRSVSWYQQTPGQGLQFLFEYFSETQRNKGNFPGRFSGRQFSNSRSEMNVSTLELGDSALYLCASSLSGDTEAFFGQGTRLTVV.

The sample holds a few counts of this clone. The chain is built from TRBV5-4 and TRBJ2-5; perhaps TRBD2 as D (6 bases). V lost 7 bases to trimming and J lost 1 base, with 8 bases between them. This CDR3 is 12 amino acids long. CDR1 SGHNT and CDR2 YYREEE come from the germline V gene (reference sequence). The CDR3 coding sequence is TGTGCCAGCCGGGGGATCCAAGAGACCCAGTACTTC. This encodes CASRGIQETQYF.

V is TRBV19 and J is TRBJ2-7, with TRBD2 matching over 7 bases. Germline V gene lookup returns CDR1 LNHDA and CDR2 SQIVND (reference sequence). This CDR3 has 16 residues. J lost 3 bases, V lost 5 bases, and 13 bases had no gene match. CDR3 in amino acids: CASSSLGVSGNYEQYF. The CDR3 DNA is TGTGCCAGTAGTTCCTTGGGGGTGAGCGGGAACTACGAGCAGTACTTC.

The V call is TRBV10-3, the J call TRBJ1-6, with 7 bases aligning to TRBD1. V shed 0 bases and J 7 bases; nucleotides not matched to a gene: 0. The germline V gene has CDR1 ENHRY and CDR2 SYGVKD. The CDR3 sequence is 14 residues long. The CDR3 reads CAISESGGNSPLHF. CDR3 bases: TGTGCCATCAGTGAGTCAGGGGGCAATTCACCCCTCCACTTT.

This chain links TRBV25-1 with TRBJ2-7; D remains ambiguous. CDR1 and CDR2 (germline): MGHDK, SYGVNS. V shed 3 bases and J shed 3 bases, with 9 bases lying between them. CDR3 length: 13 amino acids. The CDR3 here is CASSDPVIYEQYF. The DNA for the CDR3 is TGTGCCAGCAGTGACCCGGTTATCTACGAGCAGTACTTC.

The gene calls are TRBV7-2 and TRBJ1-1; possible D gene TRBD1, 5 bases. Per germline, CDR1 SGHTA and CDR2 FQGNSA. This CDR3 has 14 amino acids. Trimming removed 3 bases at V and 3 bases at J, with 11 bases between. In DNA form, the CDR3 reads TGTGCCAGCAGCTTTGGGGCGGGGGACACTGAAGCTTTCTTT. It codes for CASSFGAGDTEAFF.

The genes are TRBV7-9 and TRBJ2-4; D uncertain. The CDR3 sequence is 14 residues long. Between the trimmed V and J ends, which lost 7 bases and 6 bases, there was a span of 16 bases. Germline V gene sequence: CDR1 SEHNR, CDR2 FQNEAQ (reference sequence). This CDR3 is CASIKSDSPNIQYF. The CDR3 bases are TGTGCCAGCATCAAGAGCGATAGTCCAAACATTCAGTACTTC.

The chain joins TRBV30 to TRBJ1-6; no clear D. Germline V lookup: CDR1 GTSNPN, CDR2 SVGIG (reference sequence). The CDR3 spans 13 residues. V lost 5 bases to trimming and J lost 6 bases, with 11 bases between them. CDR3: CAWGRERNSPLHF. CDR3 sequence (DNA): TGTGCCTGGGGCCGGGAGCGTAATTCACCCCTCCACTTT.

The chain recombines TRBV11-2 with TRBJ1-5; 8 bases are a match to TRBD1. Trimming took 7 bases from V and 4 from J; bases not matched to a gene: 3. The germline V gene has CDR1 SGHAT and CDR2 FQNNGV. The CDR3 totals 13 residues. Here the CDR3 reads CASTRDRNQPQHF. The CDR3 DNA follows: TGTGCCAGCACCCGGGACAGGAATCAGCCCCAGCATTTT.

The chain carries TRBV6-5 and TRBJ2-5; TRBD1 matches at 10 bases. V lost 5 bases, J lost 5 bases, and 5 bases stayed unmatched. The CDR3 contains 14 residues. Germline values: CDR1 MNHEY, CDR2 SVGAGI. The CDR3 sequence is CASSVGQGSETQYF. CDR3 sequence (DNA): TGTGCCAGCAGTGTGGGACAGGGGAGCGAGACCCAGTACTTC.

This clone was observed a few times. The rearrangement uses TRBV14 and TRBJ1-1, with no clear D. Germline assignment: CDR1 SGHDN and CDR2 FVKESK. V was shortened by 4 bases and J by 0 bases, with 9 bases between the two germline ends. This CDR3 is built from 14 residues. DNA of the CDR3: TGTGCCAGCAGCCCCCGACTGGTGAACACTGAAGCTTTCTTT. The encoded protein is CASSPRLVNTEAFF.

The CDR3 DNA reads as TGTGCCAGCAGCTTAACTAGCGGGGACCGCACAGATACGCAGTATTTT. Translation: CASSLTSGDRTDTQYF. This chain joins TRBV7-9 and TRBJ2-3, with 10 bases lining up with TRBD2. The CDR3 consists of 16 residues. Germline values: CDR1 SEHNR, CDR2 FQNEAQ (reference sequence). V lost 2 bases to trimming and J lost 1 base; unmatched junction nucleotides: 3.

The V call is TRBV11-2, the J call TRBJ2-1; D may be TRBD1 (5 bases). The ends were cut back, 3 bases at V and 8 bases at J, with 14 bases in the middle. Per germline, CDR1 SGHAT and CDR2 FQNNGV. CDR3 length: 14 residues. Here the CDR3 reads CASSFPPQGDEQFF. The CDR3 bases are TGTGCCAGCAGCTTCCCTCCCCAGGGTGATGAGCAGTTCTTC.

The chain employs TRBV19 and TRBJ2-7; D could derive from TRBD1 or TRBD2 (5 bases each). This CDR3 has 14 amino acids. Trimming took off 1 base at V and 0 bases at J, with 7 bases between the two ends. Germline lookup yields CDR1 LNHDA and CDR2 SQIVND (reference sequence). CDR3 residues: CASSIAGTSYEQYF. As DNA, the CDR3 is TGTGCCAGTAGTATAGCCGGGACCTCCTACGAGCAGTACTTC.

This sequence joins TRBV21-1 and TRBJ2-7; TRBD1 is taken as the D call from the table, unchecked against the DNA. TRBV21-1 represents a pseudogene. The CDR3 sequence is 17 residues long. The CDR3 DNA reads TGTGCCAGCAGCATACCGGGACAGAAACTAACCACCTACGAGCAGTACTTC. Protein product: CASSIPGQKLTTYEQYF.

With respect to this clone: The same CDR3 arises from other DNA sequences in this sample as well. The chain recombines TRBV9 with TRBJ1-1; TRBD1 might be the D (6 bases). This CDR3 has 14 residues. Germline V CDR1 and CDR2: SGDLS, YYNGEE. V was clipped by 0 bases and J by 4 bases, with 10 bases between them. The CDR3 nucleotides read TGTGCCAGCAGCGTAGGCTCAGGGGCCACTGAAGCTTTCTTT. This encodes CASSVGSGATEAFF.

As concerns this clone: Different DNA sequences within this sample yield the same CDR3. CDR3 DNA sequence: TGTGCCAGCAGCTTTCTACAGCCACAAGAGACCCAGTACTTC. It translates to CASSFLQPQETQYF. The genes are TRBV7-9 and TRBJ2-5, with D uncertain. CDR3 length: 14 residues. Germline V lookup: CDR1 SEHNR, CDR2 FQNEAQ (reference sequence). V was cut by 3 bases and J by 2 bases, with 10 bases left in between.

This clone was detected only a few times. The chain recombines TRBV7-2 with TRBJ1-5; 9 positions match TRBD1. The CDR3 covers 15 residues. V shed 1 base, J shed 5 bases, and the junction held 3 bases outside the gene matches. CDR1 is SGHTA, CDR2 FQGNSA, per germline. The CDR3 reads CASSLVGQGHQPQHF. DNA for the CDR3: TGTGCCAGCAGCTTAGTGGGACAGGGACATCAGCCCCAGCATTTT. Full variable domain (remainder filled in from reference TRBV7-2 and TRBJ1-5): GAGVSQSPSNKVTEKGKDVELRCDPISGHTALYWYRQSLGQGLEFLIYFQGNSAPDKSGLPSDRFSAERTGGSVSTLTIQRTQQEDSAVYLCASSLVGQGHQPQHFGDGTRLSIL.

This clone occurred a few times. The J gene is TRBJ1-2, the V gene TRBV30; possible D gene TRBD1, 5 bases. The germline V and J ends were trimmed by 1 base and 3 bases, with 15 bases remaining between them. CDR3 length: 15 amino acids. Germline V gene sequence: CDR1 GTSNPN, CDR2 SVGIG (reference sequence). The CDR3 sequence is CAWSGGSGLYYGYTF. The CDR3 DNA follows: TGTGCCTGGAGTGGGGGGTCAGGCCTTTACTATGGCTACACCTTC.